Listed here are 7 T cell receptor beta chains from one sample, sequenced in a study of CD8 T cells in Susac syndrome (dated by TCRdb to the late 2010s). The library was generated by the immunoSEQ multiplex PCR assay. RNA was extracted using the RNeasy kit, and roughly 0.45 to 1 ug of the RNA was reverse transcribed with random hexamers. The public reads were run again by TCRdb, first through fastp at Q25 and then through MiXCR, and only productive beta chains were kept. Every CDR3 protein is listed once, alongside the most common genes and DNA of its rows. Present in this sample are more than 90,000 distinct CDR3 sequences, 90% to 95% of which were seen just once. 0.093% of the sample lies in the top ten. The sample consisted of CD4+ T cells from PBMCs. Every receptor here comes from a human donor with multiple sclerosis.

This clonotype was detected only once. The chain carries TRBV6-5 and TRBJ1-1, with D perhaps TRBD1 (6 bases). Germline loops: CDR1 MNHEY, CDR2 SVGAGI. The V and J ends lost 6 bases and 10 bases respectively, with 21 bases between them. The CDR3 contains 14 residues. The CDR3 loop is CASRTNRDGRRAFF. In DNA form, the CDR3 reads TGTGCCAGCAGGACCAACAGGGATGGACGGAGAGCTTTCTTT.

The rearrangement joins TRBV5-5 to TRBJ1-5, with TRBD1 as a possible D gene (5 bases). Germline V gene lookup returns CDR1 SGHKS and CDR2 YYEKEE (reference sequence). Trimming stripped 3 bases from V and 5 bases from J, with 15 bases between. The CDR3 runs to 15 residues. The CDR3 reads CASSWGTGVDQPQHF. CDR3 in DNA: TGTGCCAGCAGCTGGGGAACAGGAGTCGATCAGCCCCAGCATTTT. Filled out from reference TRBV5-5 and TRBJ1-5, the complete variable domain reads DAGVTQSPTHLIKTRGQQVTLRCSPISGHKSVSWYQQVLGQGPQFIFQYYEKEERGRGNFPDRFSARQFPNYSSELNVNALLLGDSALYLCASSWGTGVDQPQHFGDGTRLSIL.

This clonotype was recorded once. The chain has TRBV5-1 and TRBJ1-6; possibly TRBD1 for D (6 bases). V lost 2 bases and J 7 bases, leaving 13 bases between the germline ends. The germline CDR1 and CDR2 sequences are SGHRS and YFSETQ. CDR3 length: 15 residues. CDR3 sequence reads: CASSFIQGSNSPLHF. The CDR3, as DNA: TGCGCCAGCAGCTTTATTCAGGGGAGCAATTCACCCCTCCACTTT.

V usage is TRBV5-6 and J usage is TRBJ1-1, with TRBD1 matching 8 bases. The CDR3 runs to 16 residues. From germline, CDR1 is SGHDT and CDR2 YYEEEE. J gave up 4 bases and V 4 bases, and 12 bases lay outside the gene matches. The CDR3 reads CASSKLIRGRGTEAFF. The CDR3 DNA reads TGTGCCAGCAGCAAACTCATCAGGGGGCGCGGCACTGAAGCTTTCTTT.

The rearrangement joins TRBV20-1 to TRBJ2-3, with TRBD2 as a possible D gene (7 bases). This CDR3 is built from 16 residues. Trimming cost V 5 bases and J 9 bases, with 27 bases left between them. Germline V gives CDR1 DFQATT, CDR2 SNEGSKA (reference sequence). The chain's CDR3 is CSAPPWGGPVRETQYF. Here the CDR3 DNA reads TGCAGTGCTCCCCCCTGGGGGGGGCCTGTCCGCGAGACGCAGTATTTT.

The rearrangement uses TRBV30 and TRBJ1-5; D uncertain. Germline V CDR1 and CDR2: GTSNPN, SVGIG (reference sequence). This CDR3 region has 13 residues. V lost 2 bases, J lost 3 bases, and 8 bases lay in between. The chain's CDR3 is CAWSLANNQPQHF. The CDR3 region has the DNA TGTGCCTGGAGTTTAGCGAACAATCAGCCCCAGCATTTT.

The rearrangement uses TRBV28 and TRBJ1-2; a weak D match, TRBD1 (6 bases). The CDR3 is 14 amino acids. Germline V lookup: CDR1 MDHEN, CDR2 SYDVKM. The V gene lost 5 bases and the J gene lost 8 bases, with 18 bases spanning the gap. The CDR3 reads CASSLSRGWDGYTF. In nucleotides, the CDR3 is TGTGCCAGCAGTCTCAGCAGGGGCTGGGACGGCTACACCTTC.